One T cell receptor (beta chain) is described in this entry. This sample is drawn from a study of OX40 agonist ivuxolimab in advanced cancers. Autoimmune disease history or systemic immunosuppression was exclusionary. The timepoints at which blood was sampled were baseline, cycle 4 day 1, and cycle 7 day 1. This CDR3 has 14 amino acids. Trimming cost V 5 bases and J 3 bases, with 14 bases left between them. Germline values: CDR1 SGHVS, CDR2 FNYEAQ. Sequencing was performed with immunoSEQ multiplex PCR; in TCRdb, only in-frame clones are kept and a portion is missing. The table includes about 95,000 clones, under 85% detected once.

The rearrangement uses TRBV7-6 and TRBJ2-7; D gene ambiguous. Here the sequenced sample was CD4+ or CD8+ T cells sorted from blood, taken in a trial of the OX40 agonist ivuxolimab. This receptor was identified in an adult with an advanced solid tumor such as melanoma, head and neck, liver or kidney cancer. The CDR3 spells CASSLMGPNYEQYF. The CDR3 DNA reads TGTGCCAGCAGCCTGATGGGCCCCAACTACGAGCAGTACTTC.